Shown below are 19 T cell receptor beta chains from a single sample sequenced in a study of blood T cell repertoires in COVID-19. Produced via immunoSEQ multiplex PCR; TCRdb's table is partial and in-frame only. The sample lists 130,000 to 150,000 clones, 80% to 90% occurring once. Sequencing input: peripheral blood. The receptors originated from a woman between 45 and 65 years old with acute or convalescent COVID-19.

The chain has TRBV2 and TRBJ2-5; TRBD1 might be the D (5 bases). V lost 6 bases and J lost 1, with 6 bases in between. The CDR3 consists of 12 residues. CDR1 and CDR2 (germline): SNHLY, FYNNEI. CDR3 in DNA: TGTGCCAGCAGGGACATCCAAGAGACCCAGTACTTC. It encodes CASRDIQETQYF.

This clone was seen only once. The rearrangement joins TRBV29-1 to TRBJ1-1; D perhaps matches TRBD1 (5 bases). The CDR3 loop spans 12 amino acids. The ends were cut back, 6 bases at V and 0 bases at J, with 8 bases in the middle. CDR1 and CDR2 (germline): SQVTM, ANQGSEA. The CDR3 sequence is CSVLQVNTEAFF. The CDR3 DNA follows: TGCAGCGTCCTACAGGTGAACACTGAAGCTTTCTTT.

The V call is TRBV4-1, the J call TRBJ2-7; D remains ambiguous. V lost 0 bases, J lost 2 bases, and 11 bases lay in between. The CDR3 is 15 residues long. CDR1 and CDR2 (germline): MGHRA, YSYEKL. The CDR3 loop reads CASSQDTSFTYEQYF. The CDR3 DNA sequence: TGCGCCAGCAGCCAAGATACGAGTTTCACCTACGAGCAGTACTTC.

The chain combines TRBV5-1 with TRBJ2-7; D is perhaps TRBD2 (6 bases). Germline-derived CDR1 and CDR2 are SGHRS and YFSETQ. The CDR3 runs to 16 residues. V lost 0 bases, J lost 0 bases, and 13 bases lay in between. CDR3 sequence reads: CASSLVGSGNSYEQYF. The CDR3, as DNA: TGCGCCAGCAGCTTGGTAGGTAGCGGAAACTCCTACGAGCAGTACTTC.

The chain couples TRBV19 to TRBJ2-3; 12 bases are shared with TRBD2. This CDR3 region has 15 residues. V gave up 7 bases and J gave up 7 bases; unmatched junction bases: 9. Germline V gene lookup returns CDR1 LNHDA and CDR2 SQIVND (reference sequence). The CDR3 sequence: CASKGTSGSGNTQYF. The DNA for the CDR3 is TGTGCCAGTAAGGGGACTAGCGGGTCAGGAAATACGCAGTATTTT.

The V call is TRBV5-4, the J call TRBJ2-3; 7 bases match TRBD2. After removal of 4 bases from V and 0 bases from J, the junction contained 8 bases not matched to a gene. The CDR3 runs to 16 residues. Germline lookup yields CDR1 SGHNT and CDR2 YYREEE (reference sequence). The CDR3 spells CASSPGLTRSTDTQYF. The DNA for the CDR3 is TGTGCCAGCAGCCCGGGACTAACCAGGAGCACAGATACGCAGTATTTT. The variable domain in full, with the rest retrieved from reference TRBV5-4 and TRBJ2-3, is ETGVTQSPTHLIKTRGQQVTLRCSSQSGHNTVSWYQQALGQGPQFIFQYYREEENGRGNFPPRFSGLQFPNYSSELNVNALELDDSALYLCASSPGLTRSTDTQYFGPGTRLTVL.

The rearrangement joins TRBV27 to TRBJ1-4; D is unclear. This CDR3 is 13 amino acids long. From germline, CDR1 is MNHEY and CDR2 SMNVEV (reference sequence). Trimming left V 3 bases short and J 3 bases short, with 5 bases between. CDR3 nucleotides: TGTGCCAGCAGTTTCGCGGCTAATGAAAAACTGTTTTTT. Amino acids: CASSFAANEKLFF.

V usage is TRBV28 and J usage is TRBJ2-3; D not resolved. This CDR3 is 15 amino acids long. Trimming cost V 2 bases and J 0 bases, with 9 bases left between them. Germline V gene lookup returns CDR1 MDHEN and CDR2 SYDVKM. Here the CDR3 reads CASSLGTASTDTQYF. The CDR3, as DNA: TGTGCCAGCAGTTTAGGTACTGCTAGCACAGATACGCAGTATTTT.

This clone appeared a single time. The chain employs TRBV4-1 and TRBJ1-1; a weak D match, TRBD1 (6 bases). From germline, CDR1 is MGHRA and CDR2 YSYEKL. With 0 bases removed from V and 1 base from J, the gap between germline ends came to 15 bases. The CDR3 spans 17 residues. The CDR3 coding sequence is TGCGCCAGCAGCCAAGATCGTTCGGGGACAACGAACACTGAAGCTTTCTTT. Its translation: CASSQDRSGTTNTEAFF.

This clone was observed a single time. This rearrangement joins TRBV11-1 to TRBJ2-1; TRBD2 matches 15 bases. V was clipped by 3 bases and J by 9 bases; unmatched bases: 6. CDR1 is SGHAT and CDR2 is FQDESV in the germline V gene (reference sequence). CDR3 length equals 16 residues. The CDR3 spells CASSFAPGLAGGEQFF. CDR3 sequence (DNA): TGTGCCAGCAGCTTTGCCCCGGGACTAGCGGGAGGTGAGCAGTTCTTC.

The rearrangement joins TRBV7-3 to TRBJ2-3; the D is unclear. Germline V lookup: CDR1 SGHTA, CDR2 FQGTGA. There are 13 residues in the CDR3. Trimming removed 5 bases at V and 2 bases at J, with 8 bases between. The CDR3 nucleotides read TGTGCCAGCAGCCAGTACACCACAGATACGCAGTATTTT. Protein: CASSQYTTDTQYF.

The chain has TRBV7-9 and TRBJ1-4; D might be TRBD1 (5 bases). CDR3 size: 14 residues. Germline CDR1 SEHNR, CDR2 FQNEAQ (reference sequence). Trimming pared 5 bases from V and 10 bases from J, leaving 17 bases between. CDR3 sequence reads: CASSDQGAWGKLFF. The CDR3 nucleotides are TGTGCCAGCAGCGACCAAGGGGCCTGGGGAAAACTGTTTTTT.

V gene TRBV29-1 combines with J gene TRBJ2-1, with 10 bases that match TRBD2. This CDR3 spans 16 amino acids. Germline V gives CDR1 SQVTM, CDR2 ANQGSEA. V shed 6 bases, J shed 9 bases, and the junction held 17 bases outside the gene matches. This CDR3 reads CSVSASGGVGSGEQFF. Here the CDR3 DNA reads TGCAGCGTGTCAGCAAGCGGGGGGGTTGGCAGCGGTGAGCAGTTCTTC.

This chain links TRBV19 with TRBJ2-5; TRBD1 might be the D (5 bases). This CDR3 contains 14 residues. Between the trimmed V and J ends, which lost 3 bases and 1 base, there was a span of 9 bases. Germline V gene lookup returns CDR1 LNHDA and CDR2 SQIVND (reference sequence). CDR3 protein: CASSITGIQETQYF. For the CDR3, the DNA is TGTGCCAGTAGTATTACAGGAATCCAAGAGACCCAGTACTTC.

The rearrangement links TRBV30 to TRBJ2-7, with TRBD1 matching 7 bases. Germline CDR1 GTSNPN, CDR2 SVGIG (reference sequence). CDR3 size: 15 residues. J was trimmed by 4 bases and V by 0 bases; bases with no gene match: 9. CDR3 loop: CAWSVGGVYVYEQYF. The CDR3 DNA reads TGTGCCTGGAGTGTAGGGGGCGTCTATGTGTACGAGCAGTACTTC.

The rearrangement joins TRBV7-2 to TRBJ1-1; the match to TRBD1 covers 8 bases. CDR3 length: 13 residues. Germline CDR1 reads SGHTA; CDR2 reads FQGNSA. Germline trimming cut 1 base from V and 7 bases from J; bases unmatched to any gene: 2. CDR3 loop: CASSLDRGYEAFF. Written as DNA, the CDR3 is TGTGCCAGCAGCTTAGACAGGGGGTATGAAGCTTTCTTT.

Remarks on this clone: Other DNA sequences in this specimen translate into the identical CDR3. V gene TRBV5-4 combines with J gene TRBJ2-3, with 7 nucleotides matching TRBD1. V lost 4 bases to trimming and J lost 0 bases; unmatched junction nucleotides: 2. Germline V CDR1 and CDR2: SGHNT, YYREEE (reference sequence). This CDR3 spans 14 amino acids. CDR3 coding DNA: TGTGCCAGCAGCCGACAGGGTAGCACAGATACGCAGTATTTT. This translates into CASSRQGSTDTQYF.

This rearrangement joins TRBV2 to TRBJ1-1, with TRBD1 matching 7 bases. This CDR3 spans 13 amino acids. The V gene's germline CDR1 is SNHLY and CDR2 FYNNEI. Germline trimming cut 6 bases from V and 2 bases from J; bases unmatched to any gene: 3. CDR3: CASRTGINTEAFF. For the CDR3, the DNA is TGTGCCAGCAGGACAGGGATAAACACTGAAGCTTTCTTT.

V gene TRBV5-6 combines with J gene TRBJ1-5; D may be TRBD1 (5 bases). The V end was cut by 3 bases, the J end by 4 bases, with 17 bases between. From germline, CDR1 is SGHDT and CDR2 YYEEEE. CDR3 size: 16 residues. The CDR3 here is CASSSGPHGANQPQHF. For the CDR3, the DNA is TGTGCCAGCAGCTCCGGACCGCATGGGGCAAATCAGCCCCAGCATTTT.